This TCR beta chain was identified during a study of CD8 T cells in Susac syndrome (dated by TCRdb to between 2017 and 2020). Context from the whole study: Repertoire sequencing was used to test whether CD8+ T cell activation and differentiation in Susac syndrome was antigen driven. The study compared CD8+ T cell repertoire clonality among 12 healthy donors, roughly 14 Susac syndrome patients and roughly 15 multiple sclerosis patients. Results the study describes overall, beyond this receptor: The number of individuals in the TCR sequencing and HLA analysis was acknowledged as relatively small.

RNA was extracted using the RNeasy kit, and 0.5 to 1 microgram was reverse transcribed with random hexamers. The immunoSEQ multiplex PCR assay, covering 54 Vbeta and 13 Jbeta segments, was used to amplify TCR beta CDR3 regions. PCR amplification bias was corrected by using a synthetic template baseline for primer optimization and computational correction. Per the authors' processing: Reads were assigned to V, D and J genes according to IMGT and analyzed in immunoSEQ Analyzer, with only productive sequences retained. Clonality was calculated as one minus the Shannon entropy normalized by log2 of the number of productive unique sequences. For each patient and control, public and private clones were evaluated within the 100 most prevalent clones. Clones were defined as Susac-specific when absent from the healthy and MS cohorts, from approximately 1,100 published viral clones and from other ImmuneACCESS disease sequences. The public reads were run again by TCRdb, first through fastp at Q25 and then through MiXCR, and only productive beta chains were kept. Identical CDR3 protein sequences are pooled into one entry, listed with their most common genes and DNA. The V and J calls reflect TCRdb's pipeline rather than the authors' work. This sample has roughly 140,000 distinct CDR3 sequences in its table, and roughly 95% of those were observed once. Of the sample, about 0.15% is held by the ten largest clones.

Peripheral blood CD8+ and CD4+ T cells from healthy donors, Susac syndrome patients and multiple sclerosis patients were profiled using high-throughput TCR beta sequencing. The multiple sclerosis controls were treatment-naive patients who had stable or active relapsing-remitting disease and met the revised McDonald criteria. Bulk CD8+ and CD4+ T cells were purified magnetically by negative isolation, whereas CD8+ TEMRA cells were enriched by FACS. Blood was collected in EDTA tubes and processed within 24 hours, with PBMCs isolated through density gradient centrifugation. PBMCs intended for TCR sequencing were cryopreserved in liquid nitrogen and thawed later in a water bath at 37 degrees C. A purity of at least 90% was achieved for sorted or isolated CD4+, CD8+ and CD8+ TEMRA cells. A note on this clonotype: Its antigen specificity is not known. The sample holds no much larger clone one base away, and base qualities are not on file.

The sequencing input was CD8+ T cells from PBMCs. The clonotype originates from a human donor with multiple sclerosis.

The CDR3 is CASSQAVRANTDTQYF. The nucleotide sequence reads TGTGCCAGCAGCCAAGCAGTCCGGGCCAATACAGATACGCAGTATTTT. The chain uses TRBV3-1 and TRBJ2-3; a confident D gene designation cannot be given. CDR1 and CDR2 are drawn from the germline V gene (reference sequence): LGHDT, YNNKEL. V is reduced by 1 base and J by 3 bases, leaving a spacing of 14 bases between them. Measured from the cysteine to the phenylalanine, the CDR3 is 16 residues long. Of all the DNA, just the CDR3 is kept, 48 bases in frame from base 1.